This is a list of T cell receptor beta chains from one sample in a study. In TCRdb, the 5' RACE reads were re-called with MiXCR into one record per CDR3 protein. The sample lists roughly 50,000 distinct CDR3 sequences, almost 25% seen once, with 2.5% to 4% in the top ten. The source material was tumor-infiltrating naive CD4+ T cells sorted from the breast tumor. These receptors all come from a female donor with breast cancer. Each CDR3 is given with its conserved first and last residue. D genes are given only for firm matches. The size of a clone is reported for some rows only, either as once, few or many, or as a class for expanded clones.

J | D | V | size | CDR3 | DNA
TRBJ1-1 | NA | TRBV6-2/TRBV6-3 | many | CASSYPTEAFF | TGTGCCAGCAGTTACCCCACTGAAGCTTTCTTT
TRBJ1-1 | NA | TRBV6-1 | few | CASGGAAGTDTEAFF | TGTGCCAGCGGAGGGGCAGCAGGGACGGACACTGAAGCTTTCTTT
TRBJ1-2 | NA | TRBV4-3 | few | CASSQDWADRGYTF | TGCGCCAGCAGCCAAGATTGGGCGGATCGGGGCTACACCTTC
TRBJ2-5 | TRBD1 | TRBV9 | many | CASSVGQALRETQYF | TGTGCCAGCAGCGTGGGACAGGCCCTCCGAGAGACCCAGTACTTC
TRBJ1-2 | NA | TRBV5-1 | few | CASSLDQQGYTF | TGCGCCAGCAGCTTGGACCAGCAGGGCTACACCTTC
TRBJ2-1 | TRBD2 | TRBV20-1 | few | CSAPTSGTSNEQFF | TGCAGTGCACCGACTAGCGGGACAAGCAATGAGCAGTTCTTC
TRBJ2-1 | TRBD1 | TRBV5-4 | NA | CASSYGTALQRSEQFF | TGTGCAAGCAGCTACGGGACAGCACTTCAGAGGAGTGAGCAGTTCTTC
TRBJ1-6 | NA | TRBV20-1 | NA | CSASGDGDSPLHF | TGCAGTGCTAGTGGGGATGGGGATTCACCCCTCCACTTT
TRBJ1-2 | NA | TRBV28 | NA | CASSSPPPLSGYTF | TGTGCCAGCAGTTCCCCTCCGCCCCTATCGGGCTACACCTTC
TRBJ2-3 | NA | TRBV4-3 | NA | CASSQVWDSGPGGTQYF | TGCGCCAGCAGCCAAGTGTGGGATAGCGGTCCTGGGGGTACGCAGTATTTT
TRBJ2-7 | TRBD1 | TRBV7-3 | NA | CASSLMTGHEQYF | TGTGCCAGCAGCTTAATGACAGGGCACGAGCAGTACTTC
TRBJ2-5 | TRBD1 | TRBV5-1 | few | CASSLSTGGYQETQYF | TGCGCCAGCAGCTTGAGTACAGGGGGATACCAAGAGACCCAGTACTTC
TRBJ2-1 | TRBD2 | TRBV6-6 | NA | CASSMTSGIYNEQFF | TGTGCCAGCAGTATGACTAGCGGGATATACAATGAGCAGTTCTTC
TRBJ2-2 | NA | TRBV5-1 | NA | CASSLGNIDTGELFF | TGCGCCAGCAGCTTGGGGAACATTGACACCGGGGAGCTGTTTTTT
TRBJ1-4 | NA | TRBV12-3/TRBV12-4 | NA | CASRQGLRAEKLFF | TGTGCCAGCAGGCAGGGTTTGAGGGCTGAAAAACTGTTTTTT
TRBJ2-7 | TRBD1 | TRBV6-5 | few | CASSSPDRGLYEQYF | TGTGCCAGCAGTTCCCCCGACAGGGGGCTATACGAGCAGTACTTC
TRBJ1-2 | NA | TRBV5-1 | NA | CASSLATANRGYTF | TGCGCCAGCAGCTTGGCGACGGCAAACCGGGGCTACACCTTC
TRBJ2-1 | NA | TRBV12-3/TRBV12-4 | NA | CARVHGGSYNEQFF | TGTGCCAGAGTACATGGGGGCTCCTACAATGAGCAGTTCTTC
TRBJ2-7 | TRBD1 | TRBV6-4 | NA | CASSDYRDRESSYEQYF | TGTGCCAGCAGTGACTACAGGGACAGGGAGAGCTCCTACGAGCAGTACTTC
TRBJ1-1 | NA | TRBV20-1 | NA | CSARGEGGTEAFF | TGCAGTGCTAGAGGGGAGGGAGGGACTGAAGCTTTCTTT
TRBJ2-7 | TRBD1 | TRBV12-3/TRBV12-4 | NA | CASSGTGRMREQYF | TGTGCCAGCAGTGGGACAGGGCGGATGCGCGAGCAGTACTTC
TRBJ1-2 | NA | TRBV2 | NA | CASSDFGGYTF | TGTGCCAGCAGTGATTTCGGTGGCTACACCTTC
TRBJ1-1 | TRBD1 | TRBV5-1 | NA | CASSRTGGENTEAFF | TGCGCCAGCAGCAGGACAGGGGGCGAGAACACTGAAGCTTTCTTT
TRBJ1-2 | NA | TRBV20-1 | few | CSARDGGGLTNYGYTF | TGCAGTGCTAGAGATGGGGGAGGGTTGACTAACTATGGCTACACCTTC
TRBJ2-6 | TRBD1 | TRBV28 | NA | CASSLRDRVTSGANVLTF | TGTGCCAGCAGTTTACGGGACAGGGTAACCTCTGGGGCCAACGTCCTGACTTTC
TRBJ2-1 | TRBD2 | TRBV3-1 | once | CASSQSTSGGRGEQFF | TGTGCCAGCAGCCAAAGTACTAGCGGGGGCCGGGGTGAGCAGTTCTTC
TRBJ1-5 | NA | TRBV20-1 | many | CSAKLTPNQPQHF | TGCAGTGCTAAATTAACACCTAATCAGCCCCAGCATTTT
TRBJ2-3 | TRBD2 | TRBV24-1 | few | CAVSSGSTDTQYF | TGTGCCGTGTCTAGCGGGAGTACAGATACGCAGTATTTT
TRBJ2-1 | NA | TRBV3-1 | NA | CASSQGRGEQFF | TGTGCCAGCAGCCAAGGTCGAGGTGAGCAGTTCTTC
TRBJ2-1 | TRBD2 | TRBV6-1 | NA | CASNGLAAVANEQFF | TGTGCCAGCAACGGACTAGCGGCGGTAGCCAATGAGCAGTTCTTC
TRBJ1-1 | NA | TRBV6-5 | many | CASRDDGGKNTEAFF | TGTGCCAGCAGGGACGACGGGGGAAAGAACACTGAAGCTTTCTTT